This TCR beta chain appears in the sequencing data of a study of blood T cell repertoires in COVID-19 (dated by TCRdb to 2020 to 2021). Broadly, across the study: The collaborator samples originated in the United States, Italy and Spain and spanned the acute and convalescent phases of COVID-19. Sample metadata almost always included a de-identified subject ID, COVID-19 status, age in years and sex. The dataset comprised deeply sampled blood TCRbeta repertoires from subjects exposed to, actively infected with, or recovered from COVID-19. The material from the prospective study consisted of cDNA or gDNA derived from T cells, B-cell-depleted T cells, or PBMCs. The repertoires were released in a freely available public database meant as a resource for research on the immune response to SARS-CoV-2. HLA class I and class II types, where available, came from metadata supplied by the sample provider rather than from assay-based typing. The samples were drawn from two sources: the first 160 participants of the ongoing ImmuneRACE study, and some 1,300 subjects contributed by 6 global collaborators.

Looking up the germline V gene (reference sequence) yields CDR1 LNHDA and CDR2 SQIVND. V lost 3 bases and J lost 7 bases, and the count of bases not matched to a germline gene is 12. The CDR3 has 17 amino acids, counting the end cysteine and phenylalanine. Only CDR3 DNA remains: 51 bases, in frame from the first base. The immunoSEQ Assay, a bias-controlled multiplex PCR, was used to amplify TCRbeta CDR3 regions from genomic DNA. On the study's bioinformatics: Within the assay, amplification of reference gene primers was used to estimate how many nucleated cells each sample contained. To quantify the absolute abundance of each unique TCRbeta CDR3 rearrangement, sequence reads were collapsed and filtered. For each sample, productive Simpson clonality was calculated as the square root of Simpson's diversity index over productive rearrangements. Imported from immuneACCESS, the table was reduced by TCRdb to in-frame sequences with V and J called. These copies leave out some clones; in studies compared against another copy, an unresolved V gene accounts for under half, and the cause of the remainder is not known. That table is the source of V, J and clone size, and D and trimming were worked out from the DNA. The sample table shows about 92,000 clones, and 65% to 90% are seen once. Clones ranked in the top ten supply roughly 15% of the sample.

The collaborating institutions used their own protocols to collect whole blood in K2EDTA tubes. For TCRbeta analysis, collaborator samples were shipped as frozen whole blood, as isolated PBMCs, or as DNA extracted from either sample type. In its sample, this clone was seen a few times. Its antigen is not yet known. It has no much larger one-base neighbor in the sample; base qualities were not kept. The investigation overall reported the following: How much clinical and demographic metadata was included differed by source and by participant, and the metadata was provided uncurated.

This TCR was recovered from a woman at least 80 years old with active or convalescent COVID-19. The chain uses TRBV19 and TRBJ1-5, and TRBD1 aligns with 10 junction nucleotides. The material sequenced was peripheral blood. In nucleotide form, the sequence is TGTGCCAGTAGTATCCAAACCCGGGGACAGGGGTACCAGCCCCAGCATTTT. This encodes CASSIQTRGQGYQPQHF.